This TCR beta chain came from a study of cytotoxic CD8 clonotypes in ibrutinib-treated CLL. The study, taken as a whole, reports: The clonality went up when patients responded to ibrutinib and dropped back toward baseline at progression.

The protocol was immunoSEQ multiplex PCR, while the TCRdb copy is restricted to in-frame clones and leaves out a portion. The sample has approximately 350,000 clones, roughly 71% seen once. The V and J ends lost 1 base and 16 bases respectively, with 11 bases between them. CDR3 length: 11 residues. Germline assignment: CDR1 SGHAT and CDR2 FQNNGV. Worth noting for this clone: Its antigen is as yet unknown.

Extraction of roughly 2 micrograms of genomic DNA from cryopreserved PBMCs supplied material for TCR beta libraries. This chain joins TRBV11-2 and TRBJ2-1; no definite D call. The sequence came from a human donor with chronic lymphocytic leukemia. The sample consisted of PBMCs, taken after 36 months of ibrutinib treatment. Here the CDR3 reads CASSLAVRHFF. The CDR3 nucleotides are TGTGCCAGCAGCTTAGCGGTAAGGCATTTCTTC.